One and the same sample provided the 3 T cell receptor beta chains below, sequenced in a study of blood T cells in healthy people across ages. Next came a second PCR, run for about 7 to 12 cycles, which used a sample-barcoded 5' primer along with a J-beta primer mix. One entry per CDR3 protein results from TCRdb running MiXCR on the 5' RACE reads. The sample comprises 1.2 million to 1.5 million distinct CDR3 sequences, about 40% of which are singletons, and 7.9% rests with the top ten. The sequenced sample was blood. The origin of the receptors is a woman between 18 and 29 years old in good health.

This clonotype occurred a few times. A much larger clone differs by one base, so this may be a read error. The CDR3 loop reads CASGETGPGGYTF. The CDR3 DNA is TGTGCCAGCGGTGAGACAGGGCCTGGTGGCTACACCTTC. The chain combines TRBV6-1 with TRBJ1-2; TRBD1 matches 7 bases. CDR1 and CDR2 (germline): MNHNS, SASEGT. This CDR3 has 13 residues.

This chain uses TRBV7-9 with TRBJ2-7; D is uncertain. Trimming left V 1 base short and J 3 bases short, with 7 bases between. CDR3 length: 13 amino acids. CDR1 is SEHNR, CDR2 FQNEAQ, per germline (reference sequence). DNA of the CDR3: TGTGCCAGCAGCTTAGACCCCCACTACGAGCAGTACTTC. Translating gives CASSLDPHYEQYF. Full variable domain (missing parts from reference TRBV7-9 and TRBJ2-7): DTGVSQNPRHKITKRGQNVTFRCDPISEHNRLYWYRQTLGQGPEFLTYFQNEAQLEKSRLLSDRFSAERPKGSFSTLEIQRTEQGDSAMYLCASSLDPHYEQYFGPGTRLTVT.

This clonotype has more than one count but fewer than ten. V and J are TRBV27 and TRBJ2-5; D gene unclear. The CDR3 is 14 amino acids. Germline V lookup: CDR1 MNHEY, CDR2 SMNVEV (reference sequence). The V end was cut by 3 bases, the J end by 2 bases, with 10 bases between. The CDR3 DNA reads as TGTGCCAGCAGTTTTGGTCCGTCGCAAGAGACCCAGTACTTC. It yields the protein CASSFGPSQETQYF.